The entry that follows covers one TCR beta chain sequence. Its matching antigen is unknown. This sample is part of a study of beta chain features in type 1 diabetes. Study overall: Age, gender and cell yields were alike across patients and healthy donors. Study-wide points: Type 1 diabetes patients showed a moderate but significant shortening of TCRB CDR3s in all four CD4+ subsets. Insertion counts at VDJ junctions were lower in type 1 diabetes patients, who also showed more deletions there.

The V segment lost 2 bases and the J segment 5 bases; nucleotides outside the gene matches: 4. CDR3 length: 14 residues. Germline loops: CDR1 SGHKS, CDR2 YYEKEE (reference sequence). Expressed TCRB transcripts were sequenced because the entire RNA isolate underwent reverse transcription. Measured with immunoSEQ multiplex PCR; TCRdb has only the in-frame clones, and not every one. The sample lists about 250,000 clones; 13% to 15% were seen once. The sample taken for sequencing was naive CD4+ T cells from blood. The chain recombines TRBV5-5 with TRBJ2-5, with 9 nucleotides matching TRBD1. The receptor comes from a woman in her 40s in good health. CDR3: CASSLYRGLETQYF. The CDR3 DNA reads TGTGCCAGCAGCTTATACAGGGGGCTTGAGACCCAGTACTTC.